Given below is one TCR beta chain in context. The table lists this clonotype with many counts. It has no known antigen specificity. No clone much larger than this one lies a single base away; base qualities are absent. The data originate from a study of T cells after yellow fever vaccination (dated by TCRdb to between 2017 and 2020). Study-wide context: The SMART-Seq v4 Ultra Low Input RNA kit was used to prepare libraries from fractions with low cell numbers. The cohort comprised two healthy male donors, one aged 18 to 30 and one aged 30 to 39 years. To follow T-cell clones before and after primary and booster YFV17D yellow fever vaccination, bulk TCR alpha and beta repertoires were sequenced over time. Blood samples were taken at several timepoints before and after primary and secondary immunization, and bulk PBMC replicates and cell subsets were isolated. Overall results and qualifications from the work: Computational filtering was required because FACS-sorted repertoires could contain abundant contaminating clonotypes from the bulk population. A small fraction of clonotypes appeared in both the CD4 and CD8 compartments, likely as a result of convergent recombination. The secondary T-cell response was weaker than the primary response but faster, peaking on day 5 instead of day 15. Because the study included only a couple of donors, the extent to which the findings can be generalized is limited. Most clones expanded after primary vaccination were re-detected after the booster (96% of CD4 and roughly 87% of CD8), suggesting broad memory maintenance.

TCR cDNA was synthesized by 5'RACE template switching, through which a universal primer site and unique molecular identifiers were introduced. cDNA synthesis was primed from both the TCR alpha and TCR beta constant segments. Library amplification used two PCR steps, and the second PCR step added sample barcodes and sequencing adapters. Sequencing of libraries was done on Illumina HiSeq 2500 (2x100 bp) or NovaSeq (2x150 bp). The source study handled its data this way. Demultiplexing of reads and collapsing into UMI consensus sequences were performed with MIGEC, and V(D)J alignment was carried out with MiXCR. Clonotypes responding to the vaccine were identified with edgeR on replicate PBMC samples, with the criteria of FDR below 0.01 and a log2 fold change above 5 up to day 15. Each bulk clonotype received a CD4 or CD8 identity based on whether the sequenced CD4 or CD8 repertoire contained that clonotype at higher abundance. The raw public reads went through TCRdb reprocessing: fastp at Q25, MiXCR clone calling, in-frame beta chains kept. Duplicate CDR3 protein sequences are folded into a single record with the most common DNA and genes. These V and J calls are TCRdb output, not the study's own analysis. For this sample the table gives a few hundred thousand distinct CDR3 sequences, of which around 6.8% were detected only once. The ten largest account for over 15% of the sample.

Sample treatment or condition, as interpreted from the label and publication: live attenuated yellow fever vaccine strain. At every blood-draw timepoint, two biological replicates of bulk PBMCs were collected. A standard Ficoll-Paque protocol was used to isolate PBMCs from peripheral blood. TriZol was used to extract RNA from bulk PBMCs, from CD4 and CD8 fractions, and from dextramer-positive and dextramer-negative fractions. The specimen was PBMCs, collected about 49 days after the first yellow fever vaccination. This TCR came from a man between 18 and 35 years old who received the YFV17D yellow fever vaccine.

The sequenced DNA is TGTGCCAGCAGCCTGACAGGGGCCAACGTCCTGACTTTC. It encodes CASSLTGANVLTF. The V gene is TRBV6-1 and the J gene is TRBJ2-6; the D gene identity is not certain. CDR1 and CDR2, per the germline V gene, are MNHNS and SASEGT. V and J lose 6 bases and 4 bases, and a span of 7 bases separates them. From cysteine to phenylalanine, the CDR3 is 13 amino acids long. The kept DNA is CDR3 alone, 39 bases in frame from the first base.